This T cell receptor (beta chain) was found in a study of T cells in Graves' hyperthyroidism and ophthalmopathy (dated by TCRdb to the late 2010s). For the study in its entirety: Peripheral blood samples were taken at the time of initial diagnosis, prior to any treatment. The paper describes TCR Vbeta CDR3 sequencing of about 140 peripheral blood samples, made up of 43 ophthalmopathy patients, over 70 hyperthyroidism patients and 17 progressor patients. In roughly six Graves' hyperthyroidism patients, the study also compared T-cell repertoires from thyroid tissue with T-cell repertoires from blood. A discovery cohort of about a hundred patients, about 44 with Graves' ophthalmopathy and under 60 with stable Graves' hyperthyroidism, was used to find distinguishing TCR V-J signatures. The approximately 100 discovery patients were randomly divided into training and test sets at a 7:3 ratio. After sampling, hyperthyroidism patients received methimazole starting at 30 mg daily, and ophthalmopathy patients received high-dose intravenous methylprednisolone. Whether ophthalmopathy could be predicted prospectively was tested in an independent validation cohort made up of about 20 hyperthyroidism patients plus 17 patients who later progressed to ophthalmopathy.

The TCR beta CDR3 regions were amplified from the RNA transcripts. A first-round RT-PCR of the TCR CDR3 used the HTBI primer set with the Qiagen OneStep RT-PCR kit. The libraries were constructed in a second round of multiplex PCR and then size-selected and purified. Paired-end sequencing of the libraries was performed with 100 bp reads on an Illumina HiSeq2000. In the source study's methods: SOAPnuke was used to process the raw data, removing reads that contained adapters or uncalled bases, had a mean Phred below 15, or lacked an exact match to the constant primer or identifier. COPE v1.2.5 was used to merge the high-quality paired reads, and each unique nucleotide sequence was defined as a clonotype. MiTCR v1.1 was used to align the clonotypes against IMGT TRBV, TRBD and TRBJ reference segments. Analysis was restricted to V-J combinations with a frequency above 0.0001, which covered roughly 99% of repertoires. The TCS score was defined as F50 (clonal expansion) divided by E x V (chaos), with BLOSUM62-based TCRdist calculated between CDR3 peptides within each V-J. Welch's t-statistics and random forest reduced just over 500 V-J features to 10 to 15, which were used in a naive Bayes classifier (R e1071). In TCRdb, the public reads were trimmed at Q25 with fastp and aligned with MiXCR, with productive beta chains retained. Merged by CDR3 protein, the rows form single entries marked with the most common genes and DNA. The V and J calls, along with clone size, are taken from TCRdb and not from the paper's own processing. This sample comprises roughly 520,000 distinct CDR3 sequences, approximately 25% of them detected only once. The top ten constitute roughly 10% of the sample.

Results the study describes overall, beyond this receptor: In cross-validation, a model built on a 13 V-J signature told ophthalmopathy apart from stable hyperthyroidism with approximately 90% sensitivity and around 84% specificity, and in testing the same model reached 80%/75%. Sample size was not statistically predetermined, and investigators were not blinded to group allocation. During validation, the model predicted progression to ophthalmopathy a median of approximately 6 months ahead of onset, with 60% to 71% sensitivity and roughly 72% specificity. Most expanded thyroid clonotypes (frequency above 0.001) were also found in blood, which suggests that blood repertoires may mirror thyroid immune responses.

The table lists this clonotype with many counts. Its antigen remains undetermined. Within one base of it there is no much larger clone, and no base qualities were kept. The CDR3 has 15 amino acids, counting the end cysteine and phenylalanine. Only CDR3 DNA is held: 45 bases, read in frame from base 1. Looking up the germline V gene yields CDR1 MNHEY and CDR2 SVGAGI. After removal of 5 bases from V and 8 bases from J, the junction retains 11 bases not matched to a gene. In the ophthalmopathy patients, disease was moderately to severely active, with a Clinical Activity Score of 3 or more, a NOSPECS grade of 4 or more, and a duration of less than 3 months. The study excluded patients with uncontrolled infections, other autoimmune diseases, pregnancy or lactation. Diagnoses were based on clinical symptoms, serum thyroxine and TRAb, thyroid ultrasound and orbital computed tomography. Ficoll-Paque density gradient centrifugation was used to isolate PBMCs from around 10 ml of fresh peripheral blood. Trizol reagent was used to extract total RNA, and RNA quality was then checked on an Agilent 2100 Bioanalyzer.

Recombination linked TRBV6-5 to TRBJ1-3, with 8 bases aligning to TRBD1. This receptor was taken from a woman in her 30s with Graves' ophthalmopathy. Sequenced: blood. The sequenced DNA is TGTGCCAGCAGTCCCTTCCTGGGACAGGTACACACCATATATTTT. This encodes CASSPFLGQVHTIYF.